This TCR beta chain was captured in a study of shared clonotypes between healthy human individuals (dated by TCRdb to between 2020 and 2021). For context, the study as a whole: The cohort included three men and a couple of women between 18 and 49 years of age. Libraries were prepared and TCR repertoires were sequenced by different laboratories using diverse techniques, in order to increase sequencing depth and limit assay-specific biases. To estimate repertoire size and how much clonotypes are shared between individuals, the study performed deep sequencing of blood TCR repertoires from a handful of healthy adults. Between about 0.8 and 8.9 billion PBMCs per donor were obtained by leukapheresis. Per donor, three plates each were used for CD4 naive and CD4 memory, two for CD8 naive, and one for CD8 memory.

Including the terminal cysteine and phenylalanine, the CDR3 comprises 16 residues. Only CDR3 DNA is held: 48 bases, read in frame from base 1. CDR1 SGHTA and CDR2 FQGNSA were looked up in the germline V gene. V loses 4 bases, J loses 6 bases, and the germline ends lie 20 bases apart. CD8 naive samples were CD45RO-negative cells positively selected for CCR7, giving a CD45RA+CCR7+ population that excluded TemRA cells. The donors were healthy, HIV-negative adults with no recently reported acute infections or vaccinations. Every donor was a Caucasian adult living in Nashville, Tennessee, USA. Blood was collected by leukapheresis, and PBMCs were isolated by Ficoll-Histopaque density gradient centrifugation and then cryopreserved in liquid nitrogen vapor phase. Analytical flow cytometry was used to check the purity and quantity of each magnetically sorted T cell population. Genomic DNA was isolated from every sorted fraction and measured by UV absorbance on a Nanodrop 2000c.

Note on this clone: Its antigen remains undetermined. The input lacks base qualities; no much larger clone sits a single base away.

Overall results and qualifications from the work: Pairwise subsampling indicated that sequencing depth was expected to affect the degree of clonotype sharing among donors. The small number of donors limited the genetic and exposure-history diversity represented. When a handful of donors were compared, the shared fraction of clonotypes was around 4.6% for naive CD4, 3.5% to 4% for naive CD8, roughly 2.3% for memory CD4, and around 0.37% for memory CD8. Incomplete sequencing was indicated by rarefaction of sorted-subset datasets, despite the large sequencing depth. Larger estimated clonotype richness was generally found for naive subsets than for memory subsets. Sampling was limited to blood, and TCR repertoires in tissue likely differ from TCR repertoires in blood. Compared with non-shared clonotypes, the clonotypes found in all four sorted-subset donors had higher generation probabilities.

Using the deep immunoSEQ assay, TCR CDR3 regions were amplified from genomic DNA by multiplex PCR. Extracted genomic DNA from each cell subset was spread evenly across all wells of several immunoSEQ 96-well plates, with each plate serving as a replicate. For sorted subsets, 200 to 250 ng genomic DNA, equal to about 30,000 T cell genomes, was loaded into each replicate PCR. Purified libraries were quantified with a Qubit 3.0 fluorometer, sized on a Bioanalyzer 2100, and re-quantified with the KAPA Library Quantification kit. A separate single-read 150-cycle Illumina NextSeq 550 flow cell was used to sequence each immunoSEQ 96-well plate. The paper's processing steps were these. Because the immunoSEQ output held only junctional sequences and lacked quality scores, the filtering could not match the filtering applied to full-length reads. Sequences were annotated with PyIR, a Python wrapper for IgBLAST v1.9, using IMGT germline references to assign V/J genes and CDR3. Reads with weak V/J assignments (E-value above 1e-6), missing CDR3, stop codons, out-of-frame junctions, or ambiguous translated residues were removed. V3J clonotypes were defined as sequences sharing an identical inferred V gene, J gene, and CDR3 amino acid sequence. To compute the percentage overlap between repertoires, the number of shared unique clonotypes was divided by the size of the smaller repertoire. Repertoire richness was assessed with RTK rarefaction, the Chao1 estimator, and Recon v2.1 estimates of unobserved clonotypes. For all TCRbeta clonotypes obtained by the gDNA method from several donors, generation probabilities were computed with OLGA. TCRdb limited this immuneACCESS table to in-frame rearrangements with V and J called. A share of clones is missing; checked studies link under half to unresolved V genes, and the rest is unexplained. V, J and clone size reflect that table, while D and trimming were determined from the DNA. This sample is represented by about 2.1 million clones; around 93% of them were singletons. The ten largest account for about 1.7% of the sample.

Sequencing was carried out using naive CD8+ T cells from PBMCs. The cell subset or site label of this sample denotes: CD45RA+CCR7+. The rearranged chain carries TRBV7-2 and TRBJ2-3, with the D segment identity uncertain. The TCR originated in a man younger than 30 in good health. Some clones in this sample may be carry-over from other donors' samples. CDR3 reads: CASSYGPTSLWDTQYF. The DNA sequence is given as TGTGCCAGCAGCTATGGCCCGACCTCCCTTTGGGATACGCAGTATTTT.